These 6 T cell receptor beta chains originate from one sample sequenced in a study of early T cells in non-severe SARS-CoV-2 infection (dated by TCRdb to the early 2020s). The protocol used for the library was 5' RACE. Sequencing instrument: NextSeq 500. TCRdb reanalyzed the raw reads on its own, using fastp at Q25 for trimming and MiXCR for clone calling, and kept in-frame beta chains. Merged by CDR3 protein, the rows form single entries marked with the most common genes and DNA. This sample is represented by 37,000 or so distinct CDR3 sequences; around 6.3% of them were singletons. The biggest ten clones account for 5.9% of the sample. Sequencing used whole blood. These receptor sequences come from an adult who was a healthcare worker with PCR-confirmed SARS-CoV-2 infection or an uninfected control (not recorded which).

This clonotype was seen a few times. The rearrangement uses TRBV5-1 and TRBJ2-5; D gene ambiguous. Germline-derived CDR1 and CDR2 are SGHRS and YFSETQ. This CDR3 has 13 amino acids. V lost 0 bases, J lost 3 bases, and 6 bases lay in between. CDR3 DNA: TGCGCCAGCAGCTTGGGGACCGAAGAGACCCAGTACTTC. Its translation: CASSLGTEETQYF.

This clonotype was picked up many times. The chain is built from TRBV2 and TRBJ1-2; perhaps TRBD1 as D (5 bases). Germline loops: CDR1 SNHLY, CDR2 FYNNEI. The CDR3 totals 15 residues. V shed 5 bases and J shed 6 bases, with 19 bases lying between them. DNA of the CDR3: TGTGCCAGCAGTTTCTACCAGACCGGGACGGATGGCTACACCTTC. Translating gives CASSFYQTGTDGYTF.

The chain recombines TRBV6-5 with TRBJ1-1; the D gene is possibly TRBD1 (6 bases). V gave up 4 bases and J gave up 3 bases, with 12 bases separating them. The CDR3 has 14 amino acids. Germline-derived CDR1 and CDR2 are MNHEY and SVGAGI. This CDR3 is CASSLGGGDTEAFF. Here the CDR3 DNA reads TGTGCCAGCAGTTTGGGGGGCGGAGACACTGAAGCTTTCTTT.

This clonotype has ten or more counts. The gene calls are TRBV12-3 or TRBV12-4 and TRBJ2-7; D possibly corresponds to TRBD2 (5 bases). The length of the CDR3 is 14 residues. V gave up 6 bases and J gave up 0 bases, with 12 bases separating them. The CDR3 sequence: CASSLIGLSYEQYF. As DNA, the CDR3 is TGTGCCAGCAGCCTAATTGGACTCTCCTACGAGCAGTACTTC.

The table lists this clonotype with a few counts. The chain employs TRBV20-1 and TRBJ2-7, with 10 bases that match TRBD2. Germline trimming cut 4 bases from V and 4 bases from J; bases unmatched to any gene: 7. The V gene's germline CDR1 is DFQATT and CDR2 SNEGSKA (reference sequence). CDR3 size: 14 residues. The chain's CDR3 is CSATSGRASYEQYF. CDR3 sequence (DNA): TGCAGTGCTACCAGCGGGAGGGCCTCTTACGAGCAGTACTTC.

This clonotype occurred once. The rearrangement links TRBV4-2 to TRBJ2-1; 8 positions match TRBD2. The germline V gene has CDR1 LGHNA and CDR2 YNFKEQ. The J segment lost 5 bases and the V segment lost 3 bases, leaving 3 bases of the junction unmatched. The CDR3 is made up of 14 amino acids. CDR3 region: CASSHRAGDNEQFF. The CDR3 DNA reads TGTGCCAGCAGCCACCGAGCGGGGGACAATGAGCAGTTCTTC.